A single sample gave rise to the 20 T cell receptor beta chains below, sequenced in a study of T cells in Graves' hyperthyroidism and ophthalmopathy. From RNA transcripts, TCR beta CDR3 regions were amplified. HTBI primers drove first-round RT-PCR of the TCR CDR3. Via MiXCR, TCRdb re-called the multiplex PCR reads, giving one row per CDR3 protein. The sample includes approximately 350,000 distinct CDR3 sequences, approximately 14% of them seen just once. Material: blood. Receptors were obtained from a woman aged 60-75 years with Graves' ophthalmopathy.

The V call is TRBV20-1, the J call TRBJ2-1, with 9 bases that match TRBD1. Germline V gene data show CDR1 as DFQATT and CDR2 as SNEGSKA (reference sequence). The CDR3 is 14 amino acids. Trimming at V came to 7 bases and at J to 4 bases, leaving 8 bases not matched to a gene. The CDR3 reads CSVINRGPYNEQFF. DNA of the CDR3: TGCAGTGTTATAAACAGGGGGCCATACAATGAGCAGTTCTTC.

In the case of this clonotype: A much larger clone lies one base from this, so it may be a read error. The V call is TRBV20-1, the J call TRBJ1-1, with TRBD1 matching over 10 bases. After removal of 0 bases from V and 5 bases from J, the junction contained 6 bases not matched to a gene. Per the germline V gene, CDR1 is DFQATT and CDR2 is SNEGSKA (reference sequence). This CDR3 is 15 amino acids long. In DNA form, the CDR3 reads TGCAGTGCTAGAGACGGGACAGGGGCGAGGACTGAAGCTTTCTTT. Protein product: CSARDGTGARTEAFF.

CDR3 bases: TGTGCCAGCAGCCGACAGGGGGCGGCCAAAAACATTCAGTACTTC. Translating it yields CASSRQGAAKNIQYF. The gene calls are TRBV6-4 and TRBJ2-4; 10 bases match TRBD1. The CDR3 consists of 15 residues. Losses at the gene ends were 6 bases for V and 1 base for J; bases not matched to a gene: 3. Per the germline V gene, CDR1 is MRHNA and CDR2 is SNTAGT.

The sample holds a few counts of this clonotype. The rearrangement links TRBV19 to TRBJ2-1; maybe TRBD2 (6 bases). Germline-derived CDR1 and CDR2 are LNHDA and SQIVND (reference sequence). The CDR3 runs to 16 residues. V lost 3 bases to trimming and J lost 9 bases, with 21 bases between them. In DNA form, the CDR3 reads TGTGCCAGTAGTATGTTGTCGGGAGCAGGTTTCGGTGAGCAGTTCTTC. Translating it yields CASSMLSGAGFGEQFF.

The rearrangement links TRBV6-5 to TRBJ1-5; TRBD1 is a possible D gene (5 bases). Trimming cost V 0 bases and J 2 bases, with 11 bases left between them. The CDR3 is 16 residues long. Germline V gene lookup returns CDR1 MNHEY and CDR2 SVGAGI. CDR3 nucleotides: TGTGCCAGCAGTTACTCGGGGGGGAGAGGCAATCAGCCCCAGCATTTT. Its translation is CASSYSGGRGNQPQHF.

The chain's CDR3 is CASSETQTEQFF. Written as DNA, the CDR3 is TGTGCCAGCAGTGAAACGCAGACTGAGCAGTTCTTC. The chain recombines TRBV6-1 with TRBJ2-1; no clear D. V dropped 2 bases and J dropped 9 bases, with 8 bases sitting between them. The CDR3 is 12 amino acids. Germline V lookup: CDR1 MNHNS, CDR2 SASEGT.

The rearrangement links TRBV4-1 to TRBJ1-2, with unresolved D. The length of the CDR3 is 14 residues. Germline assignment: CDR1 MGHRA and CDR2 YSYEKL. V gave up 0 bases and J gave up 5 bases, with 10 bases separating them. The CDR3 here is CASSQEFGGYGYTF. In DNA form, the CDR3 reads TGCGCCAGCAGCCAAGAGTTCGGCGGGTATGGCTACACCTTC.

The chain uses TRBV20-1 and TRBJ2-1; 12 nucleotides line up with TRBD2. This CDR3 spans 16 amino acids. Per the germline V gene, CDR1 is DFQATT and CDR2 is SNEGSKA (reference sequence). V shed 6 bases, J shed 2 bases, and the junction held 8 bases outside the gene matches. This CDR3 reads CSAGNLAGGPYNEQFF. CDR3 bases: TGCAGTGCGGGCAATCTAGCGGGAGGGCCCTACAATGAGCAGTTCTTC.

This clonotype was counted ten times or more. The gene calls are TRBV7-9 and TRBJ2-7; weak D call: TRBD2 (5 bases). Germline V lookup: CDR1 SEHNR, CDR2 FQNEAQ (reference sequence). Trimming stripped 5 bases from V and 4 bases from J, with 12 bases between. The CDR3 contains 13 residues. This CDR3 is CASSPATSYEQYF. CDR3 bases: TGTGCCAGCAGCCCCGCCACTAGTTACGAGCAGTACTTC.

This clonotype was picked up many times. The V call is TRBV20-1, the J call TRBJ2-7; 10 bases align to TRBD2. The CDR3 runs to 15 residues. Per germline, CDR1 DFQATT and CDR2 SNEGSKA (reference sequence). Losses at the gene ends were 3 bases for V and 1 base for J; bases not matched to a gene: 6. CDR3 coding DNA: TGCAGTGCTAGTGGAGCTAGCGGGAGTTCCTACGAGCAGTACTTC. This gives the protein CSASGASGSSYEQYF.

This clonotype has a handful of counts. The chain combines TRBV27 with TRBJ1-4, with 8 positions matching TRBD1. J was trimmed by 0 bases and V by 5 bases; bases with no gene match: 5. The CDR3 consists of 16 residues. Germline V gene data show CDR1 as MNHEY and CDR2 as SMNVEV (reference sequence). The CDR3: CASSPSDRATNEKLFF. CDR3 in DNA: TGTGCCAGCAGTCCGTCGGACAGGGCAACTAATGAAAAACTGTTTTTT.

This clonotype was counted a few times. The chain combines TRBV6-1 with TRBJ1-2; no reliable D call. This CDR3 is built from 12 residues. V lost 6 bases and J lost 7, with 12 bases in between. Germline CDR1 is MNHNS and CDR2 is SASEGT. In nucleotides, the CDR3 is TGTGCCAGCAGCACCTCCGTGGGTGGCTACACCTTC. Its translation: CASSTSVGGYTF.

In this sample, this clonotype turned up a few times. The V call is TRBV6-1, the J call TRBJ2-3, with TRBD2 as a possible D gene (5 bases). V lost 3 bases and J lost 0, with 13 bases in between. This CDR3 spans 16 amino acids. CDR1 is MNHNS, CDR2 SASEGT, per germline. The CDR3 DNA sequence: TGTGCCAGCAGTGACCTAGCCTCAACTAGCACAGATACGCAGTATTTT. Encoded protein: CASSDLASTSTDTQYF.

This clonotype has a count of ten or more. The chain employs TRBV7-2 and TRBJ2-7; no reliable D call. The germline V and J ends were trimmed by 4 bases and 4 bases, with 11 bases remaining between them. CDR1 is SGHTA and CDR2 is FQGNSA in the germline V gene. The CDR3 runs 13 residues. CDR3 loop: CASSSRHGYEQYF. In DNA, the CDR3 is TGTGCCAGCAGCTCACGACACGGTTACGAGCAGTACTTC.

This clonotype was found many times. The chain is built from TRBV28 and TRBJ2-1; 8 bases fit TRBD1. The CDR3 spans 14 residues. With 5 bases clipped from V and 7 bases from J, the junction kept 7 bases outside the gene matches. Germline lookup yields CDR1 MDHEN and CDR2 SYDVKM. CDR3 in DNA: TGTGCCAGCAGTATCAGCTACAGGGGGAATGAGCAGTTCTTC. The encoded protein is CASSISYRGNEQFF.

In its sample, this clonotype was seen many times. Here the CDR3 reads CSAIPTGMGNEKLFF. CDR3 nucleotide sequence: TGCAGTGCTATCCCTACAGGGATGGGTAATGAAAAACTGTTTTTT. The V gene is TRBV20-1, the J gene TRBJ1-4, with a weak D call TRBD1 (6 bases). Trimming took 4 bases from V and 4 from J, leaving 16 bases between them. Germline V CDR1 and CDR2: DFQATT, SNEGSKA (reference sequence). This CDR3 spans 15 amino acids.

The CDR3 loop reads CASSSPGQFYGYTF. The CDR3 coding sequence is TGTGCCAGCAGTTCCCCGGGACAGTTCTATGGCTACACCTTC. The chain couples TRBV28 to TRBJ1-2; 7 bases match TRBD1. The CDR3 is 14 residues long. Germline CDR1 MDHEN, CDR2 SYDVKM. V was pared by 4 bases and J by 4 bases, with 6 bases of the junction left unmatched.

This clonotype has just a few counts. The V and J genes are TRBV7-9 and TRBJ1-3; possibly TRBD1 for D (6 bases). Deletions cut 3 bases from V and 4 bases from J, with 10 bases between. The CDR3 is 14 residues long. Germline assignment: CDR1 SEHNR and CDR2 FQNEAQ (reference sequence). Here the CDR3 reads CASSFLGQGNTIYF. The CDR3 DNA is TGTGCCAGCAGCTTCCTTGGACAGGGAAACACCATATATTTT.

The table lists this clonotype with many counts. The V gene is TRBV3-1, the J gene TRBJ1-6, with TRBD1 as a possible D gene (6 bases). Between the trimmed V and J ends, which lost 3 bases and 7 bases, there was a span of 7 bases. CDR1 and CDR2 (germline): LGHDT, YNNKEL (reference sequence). CDR3 length equals 13 residues. CDR3 DNA sequence: TGTGCCAGCAGCCAGGGGGCGAATTCACCCCTCCACTTT. It yields the protein CASSQGANSPLHF.

This clonotype was counted ten times or more. This chain connects TRBV5-4 to TRBJ2-1; 11 bases map to TRBD2. Germline CDR1 and CDR2: SGHNT and YYREEE (reference sequence). The CDR3 runs to 16 residues. V lost 4 bases and J lost 9; bases outside the gene matches: 12. In DNA, the CDR3 is TGTGCCAGCAGCCCACCAGGACTAGCGGGTCAGGGTGAGCAGTTCTTC. This codes for CASSPPGLAGQGEQFF.